Listed here are 16 T cell receptor beta chains from one sample, sequenced in a study of CD8+CD57+ T cells in acquired aplastic anemia. The use of genomic DNA as template underpinned the TCR beta VDJ and CDR3 profiling. TCRdb re-derived calls from the reads in MiXCR, one entry per CDR3 protein. This sample has 200,000 to 250,000 distinct CDR3 sequences, with 55% to 65% found just once. Individuals selected for sequencing had exhibited CD8+CD57+ cell expansion on flow cytometry. The source material was sorted CD4+, CD8+, or CD8+CD57+ T cells (not recorded which) from PBMCs. The receptors here all came from a human donor with aplastic anemia.

V usage is TRBV7-2 and J usage is TRBJ1-5; possibly TRBD1 for D (5 bases). Per germline, CDR1 SGHTA and CDR2 FQGNSA. This CDR3 has 16 residues. With 2 bases removed from V and 1 base from J, the gap between germline ends came to 12 bases. In DNA form, the CDR3 reads TGTGCCAGCAGCTTAAGTCAGGGAGGAAGCAATCAGCCCCAGCATTTT. Protein: CASSLSQGGSNQPQHF.

V gene TRBV15 combines with J gene TRBJ2-1; 9 positions match TRBD2. V lost 3 bases, J lost 12 bases, and 6 bases stayed unmatched. Germline V lookup: CDR1 LNHNV, CDR2 YYDKDF (reference sequence). The CDR3 is 13 amino acids. This chain's CDR3 is CATSSRGGAGQFF. The DNA of the CDR3 is TGTGCCACCAGCAGCCGCGGGGGGGCCGGGCAGTTCTTC.

This clonotype was observed a single time. The chain has TRBV20-1 and TRBJ1-2; D unclear. The V and J ends lost 6 bases and 1 base respectively, with 9 bases between them. The CDR3 runs 12 residues. The germline V gene encodes CDR1 DFQATT and CDR2 SNEGSKA (reference sequence). Here the CDR3 reads CSAGGDNYGYTF. CDR3 nucleotide sequence: TGCAGTGCAGGCGGGGATAACTATGGCTACACCTTC.

This clonotype has a count of ten or more. The rearrangement uses TRBV7-3 and TRBJ1-5; no definite D call. Germline lookup yields CDR1 SGHTA and CDR2 FQGTGA. The V and J ends lost 6 bases and 3 bases respectively, with 15 bases between them. CDR3 length equals 15 residues. The CDR3 nucleotides read TGTGCCAGCAGAAGAGGGCGTGTGGTCAATCAGCCCCAGCATTTT. Translated, it gives CASRRGRVVNQPQHF. The complete variable domain, with remaining parts taken from reference TRBV7-3 and TRBJ1-5, reads GAGVSQTPSNKVTEKGKYVELRCDPISGHTALYWYRQSLGQGPEFLIYFQGTGAADDSGLPNDRFFAVRPEGSVSTLKIQRTERGDSAVYLCASRRGRVVNQPQHFGDGTRLSIL.

The gene calls are TRBV6-6 and TRBJ2-2; D gene uncertain. Per germline, CDR1 MNHNY and CDR2 SVGAGI (reference sequence). V lost 6 bases to trimming and J lost 5 bases, with 10 bases between them. The CDR3 runs 13 residues. CDR3 residues: CASRPRETGELFF. The CDR3 DNA reads as TGTGCCAGCAGGCCAAGGGAAACCGGGGAGCTGTTTTTT.

The J gene is TRBJ2-3, the V gene TRBV14, with 7 bases fitting TRBD1. Trimming at V came to 4 bases and at J to 2 bases, leaving 6 bases not matched to a gene. The germline V gene encodes CDR1 SGHDN and CDR2 FVKESK. The CDR3 is 15 residues long. The CDR3 loop is CASSLQGPNTDTQYF. The DNA for the CDR3 is TGTGCCAGCAGCCTACAGGGGCCCAACACAGATACGCAGTATTTT.

This chain uses TRBV9 with TRBJ1-2, with D possibly matching TRBD1 (6 bases). The CDR3 runs 14 residues. V lost 3 bases, J lost 2 bases, and 11 bases lay in between. The germline V gene has CDR1 SGDLS and CDR2 YYNGEE. DNA of the CDR3: TGTGCCAGCAGCGAGGGGGGCCACAACTATGGCTACACCTTC. Residues: CASSEGGHNYGYTF. The whole variable domain, remainder taken from reference TRBV9 and TRBJ1-2, is DSGVTQTPKHLITATGQRVTLRCSPRSGDLSVYWYQQSLDQGLQFLIQYYNGEERAKGNILERFSAQQFPDLHSELNLSSLELGDSALYFCASSEGGHNYGYTFGSGTRLTVV.

About this clonotype: The junction does not match germline at one end; this may be a read error. V and J are TRBV7-8 and TRBJ2-2, with 8 bases lining up with TRBD2. The germline CDR1 and CDR2 sequences are SGHVS and FQNEAQ. The CDR3 loop spans 15 amino acids. The CDR3 is CASSLVAGYYNEQFF. As DNA, the CDR3 is TGTGCCAGCAGCTTAGTAGCGGGGTACTACAATGAGCAGTTTTTT.

The rearrangement links TRBV9 to TRBJ1-1, with no clear D. This CDR3 contains 13 residues. V lost 2 bases, J lost 4 bases, and 9 bases lay in between. Germline V gene lookup returns CDR1 SGDLS and CDR2 YYNGEE. The CDR3, as DNA: TGTGCCAGCAGCGTCGTGGGGTCCACTGAAGCTTTCTTT. This codes for CASSVVGSTEAFF.

V and J are TRBV7-8 and TRBJ1-2; D remains unclear. The CDR3 sequence is 15 residues long. Germline V gives CDR1 SGHVS, CDR2 FQNEAQ. V was pared by 1 base and J by 4 bases, with 13 bases between. The CDR3 DNA follows: TGTGCCAGCAGCTTAGTCGGGCAGATCGCCTATGGCTACACCTTC. Translation gives CASSLVGQIAYGYTF.

The V gene is TRBV5-1, the J gene TRBJ1-1; D remains unclear. With 1 base removed from V and 0 bases from J, the gap between germline ends came to 10 bases. The germline CDR1 and CDR2 sequences are SGHRS and YFSETQ. The CDR3 runs 15 residues. CDR3 coding DNA: TGCGCCAGCAGCTTGTCCCGGGCTATGAACACTGAAGCTTTCTTT. It yields the protein CASSLSRAMNTEAFF.

This rearrangement joins TRBV2 to TRBJ1-5; D gene ambiguous. Germline V gene lookup returns CDR1 SNHLY and CDR2 FYNNEI. The CDR3 length is 15 residues. V was clipped by 7 bases and J by 10 bases, with 23 bases between them. CDR3 DNA: TGTGCCAGCAAGGATACGGTAACATATGGCCTTCCCCAGCATTTT. Translation gives CASKDTVTYGLPQHF.

This clonotype was seen only once. DNA of the CDR3: TGTGCCAGCAGCGTAAATCAACATAACTATGGCTACACCTTC. Encoded protein: CASSVNQHNYGYTF. The chain joins TRBV9 to TRBJ1-2; no reliable D call. Germline CDR1 and CDR2: SGDLS and YYNGEE. The CDR3 sequence is 14 residues long. Trimming took off 1 base at V and 1 base at J, with 8 bases between the two ends. The complete variable domain, with remaining parts taken from reference TRBV9 and TRBJ1-2, reads DSGVTQTPKHLITATGQRVTLRCSPRSGDLSVYWYQQSLDQGLQFLIQYYNGEERAKGNILERFSAQQFPDLHSELNLSSLELGDSALYFCASSVNQHNYGYTFGSGTRLTVV.

The rearrangement links TRBV12-3 or TRBV12-4 to TRBJ2-7; 7 nucleotides agree with TRBD1. CDR3 length: 13 amino acids. With 5 bases clipped from V and 4 bases from J, the junction kept 5 bases outside the gene matches. The CDR3 protein is CASSTRQGYEQYF. The CDR3 coding sequence is TGTGCCAGCAGTACGCGACAGGGATACGAGCAGTACTTC.

The V and J genes are TRBV15 and TRBJ1-2, with TRBD1 identical over 8 bases. Germline CDR1 is LNHNV and CDR2 is YYDKDF (reference sequence). The J segment lost 7 bases and the V segment lost 0 bases, leaving 10 bases of the junction unmatched. The CDR3 sequence is 16 residues long. CDR3 region: CATSRDRGRGRFGYTF. CDR3 coding DNA: TGTGCCACCAGCAGAGATCGGGGCAGGGGGCGATTTGGCTACACCTTC.

V and J are TRBV7-8 and TRBJ2-1; D is possibly TRBD2 (5 bases). V gave up 3 bases and J gave up 1 base, with 31 bases separating them. The CDR3 length is 22 residues. CDR1 and CDR2 from the germline V gene are SGHVS and FQNEAQ. The CDR3 is CASSFPGLDGTVPLASYNEQFF. CDR3 in DNA: TGTGCCAGCAGCTTCCCCGGACTCGACGGCACCGTTCCCTTAGCGTCCTACAATGAGCAGTTCTTC.